Below are 12 T cell receptor beta chains sequenced from a single sample in a study of shared clonotypes between healthy human individuals. TCRdb's copy holds only in-frame clones and misses some; the assay was immunoSEQ multiplex PCR. The profile shows around 1.9 million clones, roughly 91% of them singletons. Naive CD8 populations comprised CD45RO-negative cells positively selected for CCR7, excluding terminally differentiated effector memory CD45RA+ cells. Specimen: naive CD8+ T cells from PBMCs. These TCRs come from a man between 18 and 29 years old in good health. Some clones in this sample may be carry-over from other donors' samples.

In regard to this clone: This CDR3 is also generated by other DNA sequences in the sample. The rearrangement links TRBV19 to TRBJ2-2, with unresolved D. The CDR3 runs to 12 residues. The V gene lost 2 bases and the J gene lost 4 bases, with 2 bases spanning the gap. Germline loops: CDR1 LNHDA, CDR2 SQIVND (reference sequence). CDR3 residues: CASSIFTGELFF. CDR3 DNA sequence: TGTGCCAGTAGTATATTCACCGGGGAGCTGTTTTTT. The full variable domain, rest sourced from reference TRBV19 and TRBJ2-2, is DGGITQSPKYLFRKEGQNVTLSCEQNLNHDAMYWYRQDPGQGLRLIYYSQIVNDFQKGDIAEGYSVSREKKESFPLTVTSAQKNPTAFYLCASSIFTGELFFGEGSRLTVL.

CDR3 DNA sequence: TGTGCCAGCAGTATCGGGACAGCTTACAATGAGCAGTTCTTC. Amino acids: CASSIGTAYNEQFF. V gene TRBV6-6 combines with J gene TRBJ2-1, with 7 positions matching TRBD1. Germline CDR1 reads MNHNY; CDR2 reads SVGAGI (reference sequence). The CDR3 extends over 14 amino acids. The junction had 5 bases not matched to a gene; V was cut back by 5 bases and J by 4 bases.

On this clone: Other nucleotide sequences in the sample specify the same CDR3. The J gene is TRBJ2-7, the V gene TRBV7-9; 13 positions match TRBD2. The CDR3 consists of 15 residues. Trimming at V came to 5 bases and at J to 2 bases, leaving 3 bases not matched to a gene. Germline V gene sequence: CDR1 SEHNR, CDR2 FQNEAQ (reference sequence). The CDR3 spells CASSQTSGRAYEQYF. CDR3 nucleotide sequence: TGTGCCAGCAGCCAAACTAGCGGGAGGGCCTACGAGCAGTACTTC.

The rearrangement uses TRBV28 and TRBJ2-1; D call uncertain. Trimming took 6 bases from V and 2 from J, leaving 14 bases between them. This CDR3 is 15 amino acids long. CDR1 is MDHEN, CDR2 SYDVKM, per germline. As DNA, the CDR3 is TGTGCCAGCAGCCAAAAGCCTGCGGCCTACAATGAGCAGTTCTTC. As protein: CASSQKPAAYNEQFF.

The chain employs TRBV4-3 and TRBJ1-2; no firm D call. The CDR3 has 17 amino acids. Trimming left V 4 bases short and J 0 bases short, with 18 bases between. Germline CDR1 and CDR2: LGHNA and YSLEER. CDR3 amino acids: CASSPRREEGPNYGYTF. CDR3 sequence (DNA): TGCGCCAGCAGCCCACGTCGGGAGGAGGGTCCTAACTATGGCTACACCTTC.

The rearrangement uses TRBV28 and TRBJ1-2, with a tentative D call TRBD1 (6 bases). Germline V CDR1 and CDR2: MDHEN, SYDVKM. The CDR3 has 13 residues. V lost 6 bases and J 7 bases, leaving 15 bases between the germline ends. The CDR3, as DNA: TGTGCCAGCAGCGGCGGAAGACAGGTTGGCTACACCTTC. Its protein product is CASSGGRQVGYTF.

The genes are TRBV21-1 and TRBJ2-7; TRBD1 was called by the table and not checked on the DNA. TRBV21-1 is tagged as a pseudogene. The CDR3 covers 17 residues. CDR3 amino acids: CASPKGPTGCPPYEQYF. The CDR3 DNA follows: TGTGCCAGCCCAAAAGGCCCCACAGGGTGTCCCCCCTACGAGCAGTACTTC.

The CDR3 loop reads CASSLEARSSGNTIYF. The CDR3 nucleotides are TGTGCCAGCAGCTTAGAAGCCCGCAGCTCTGGAAACACCATATATTTT. V gene TRBV13 combines with J gene TRBJ1-3; D is unclear. V shed 1 base and J shed 0 bases, with 10 bases lying between them. This CDR3 region has 16 residues. The germline gives CDR1 PRHDT, CDR2 FYEKMQ (reference sequence).

The V call is TRBV20-1, the J call TRBJ2-7, with a possible D match to TRBD2 (7 bases). CDR1 and CDR2 from the germline V gene are DFQATT and SNEGSKA (reference sequence). V was clipped by 8 bases and J by 5 bases, with 13 bases between them. This CDR3 region has 11 residues. The CDR3 DNA reads TGCAGTAGGGGGGAGGGCCACGAGCAGTACTTC. Its protein product is CSRGEGHEQYF.

About this clone itself: The identical CDR3 is also encoded by other nucleotide sequences in the sample. This rearrangement joins TRBV7-9 to TRBJ2-1; 10 positions agree with TRBD2. CDR1 is SEHNR, CDR2 FQNEAQ, per germline (reference sequence). V was clipped by 3 bases and J by 5 bases; unmatched bases: 4. The CDR3 covers 15 residues. The CDR3: CASSFRLAGNNEQFF. CDR3 nucleotides: TGTGCCAGCAGCTTTAGACTAGCGGGCAACAATGAGCAGTTCTTC.

The CDR3, as DNA: TGCGCCAGCAGCCCCTGGGACGGAAGCTCCTACAATGAGCAGTTCTTC. Encoded protein: CASSPWDGSSYNEQFF. The gene calls are TRBV5-1 and TRBJ2-1; D may correspond to TRBD1 or TRBD2 (5 bases each). Germline loops: CDR1 SGHRS, CDR2 YFSETQ. The CDR3 consists of 16 residues. Trimming shortened V by 4 bases and J by 0 bases, and 14 bases separated the two germline ends.

The chain links TRBV9 to TRBJ1-1; D uncertain. Per germline, CDR1 SGDLS and CDR2 YYNGEE. The length of the CDR3 is 13 residues. With 0 bases removed from V and 7 bases from J, the gap between germline ends came to 10 bases. The CDR3, as DNA: TGTGCCAGCAGCGTAGGCGGCTCCGATGAAGCTTTCTTT. This sequence encodes CASSVGGSDEAFF. The variable domain in full, with the rest retrieved from reference TRBV9 and TRBJ1-1, is DSGVTQTPKHLITATGQRVTLRCSPRSGDLSVYWYQQSLDQGLQFLIQYYNGEERAKGNILERFSAQQFPDLHSELNLSSLELGDSALYFCASSVGGSDEAFFGQGTRLTVV.